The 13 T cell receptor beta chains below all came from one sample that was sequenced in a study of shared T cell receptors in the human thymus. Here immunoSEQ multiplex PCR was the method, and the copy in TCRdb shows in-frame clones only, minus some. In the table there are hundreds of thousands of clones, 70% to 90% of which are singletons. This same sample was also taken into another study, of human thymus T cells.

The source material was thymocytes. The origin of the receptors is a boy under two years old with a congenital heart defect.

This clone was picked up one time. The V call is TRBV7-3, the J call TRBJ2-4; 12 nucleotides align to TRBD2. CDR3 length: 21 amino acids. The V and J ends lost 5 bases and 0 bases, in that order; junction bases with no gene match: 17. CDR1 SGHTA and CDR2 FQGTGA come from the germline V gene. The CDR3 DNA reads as TGTGCCAGCAGCGGACACGACCCTCTAGCGGGAGGGCCTCTAGCCAAAAACATTCAGTACTTC. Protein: CASSGHDPLAGGPLAKNIQYF.

The CDR3 nucleotides are TGCGCCAGCAGCTTGAGGGTGACTAGCGGGAGTGAGGAGACCCAGTACTTC. It yields the protein CASSLRVTSGSEETQYF. The chain joins TRBV5-1 to TRBJ2-5; 12 nucleotides agree with TRBD2. The CDR3 spans 17 residues. Unmatched junction bases numbered 9, after V lost 1 base and J lost 5 bases. The germline CDR1 and CDR2 sequences are SGHRS and YFSETQ.

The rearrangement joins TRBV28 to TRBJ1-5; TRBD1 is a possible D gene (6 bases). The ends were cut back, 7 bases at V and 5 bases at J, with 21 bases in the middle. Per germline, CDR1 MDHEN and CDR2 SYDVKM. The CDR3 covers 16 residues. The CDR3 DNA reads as TGTGCCAGCACCGGGGGGGCCCCGGAGGCCCATCAGCCCCAGCATTTT. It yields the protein CASTGGAPEAHQPQHF.

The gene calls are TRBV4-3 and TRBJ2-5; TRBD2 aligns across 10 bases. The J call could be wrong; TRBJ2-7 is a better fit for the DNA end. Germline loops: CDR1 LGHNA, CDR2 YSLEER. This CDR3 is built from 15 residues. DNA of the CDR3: TGCGCCAGCAGCCAAGTAACTAGCGGGATCTACGAGCAGTACTTC. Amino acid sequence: CASSQVTSGIYEQYF.

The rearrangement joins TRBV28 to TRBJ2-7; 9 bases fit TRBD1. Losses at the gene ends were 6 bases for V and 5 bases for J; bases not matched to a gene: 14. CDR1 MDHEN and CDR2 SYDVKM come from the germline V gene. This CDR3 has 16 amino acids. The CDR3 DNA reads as TGTGCCAGCAGCACTAAACGGGACAGGGACCCAAACGAGCAGTACTTC. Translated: CASSTKRDRDPNEQYF.

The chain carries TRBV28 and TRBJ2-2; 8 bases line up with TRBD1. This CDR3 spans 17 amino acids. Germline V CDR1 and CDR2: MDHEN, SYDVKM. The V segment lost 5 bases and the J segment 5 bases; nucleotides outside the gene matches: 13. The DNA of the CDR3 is TGTGCCAGCAGTACCGCAGAAGGACAGGGTGCAACCGGGGAGCTGTTTTTT. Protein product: CASSTAEGQGATGELFF.

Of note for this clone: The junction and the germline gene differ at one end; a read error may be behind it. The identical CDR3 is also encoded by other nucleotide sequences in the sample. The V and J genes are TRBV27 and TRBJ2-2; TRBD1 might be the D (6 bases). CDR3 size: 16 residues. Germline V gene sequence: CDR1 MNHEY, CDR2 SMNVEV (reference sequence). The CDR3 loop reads CASSLLMGQNTGELFF. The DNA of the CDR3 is TGTGCTAGCAGTTTATTGATGGGACAGAACACCGGGGAGCTGTTTTTT.

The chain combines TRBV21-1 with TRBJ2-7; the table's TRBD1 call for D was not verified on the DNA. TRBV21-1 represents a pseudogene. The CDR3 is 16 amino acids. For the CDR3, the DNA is TGTGCCAGCAGTCACCGGGACAGCGAGGGAACATACGAGCAGTACTTC. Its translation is CASSHRDSEGTYEQYF.

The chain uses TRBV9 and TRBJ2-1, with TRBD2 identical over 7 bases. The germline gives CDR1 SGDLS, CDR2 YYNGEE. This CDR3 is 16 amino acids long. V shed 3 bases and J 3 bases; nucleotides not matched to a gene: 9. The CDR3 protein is CASSAQREALYNEQFF. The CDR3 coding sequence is TGTGCCAGCAGCGCCCAGCGGGAAGCCCTCTACAATGAGCAGTTCTTC.

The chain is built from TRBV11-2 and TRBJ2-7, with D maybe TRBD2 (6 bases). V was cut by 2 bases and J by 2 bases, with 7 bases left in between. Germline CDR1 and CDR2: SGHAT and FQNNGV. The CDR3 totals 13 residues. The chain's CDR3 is CASSLWGAYEQYF. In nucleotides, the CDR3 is TGTGCCAGCAGCTTATGGGGGGCCTACGAGCAGTACTTC. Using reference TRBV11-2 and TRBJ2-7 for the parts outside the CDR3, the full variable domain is EAGVAQSPRYKIIEKRQSVAFWCNPISGHATLYWYQQILGQGPKLLIQFQNNGVVDDSQLPKDRFSAERLKGVDSTLKIQPAKLEDSAVYLCASSLWGAYEQYFGPGTRLTVT.

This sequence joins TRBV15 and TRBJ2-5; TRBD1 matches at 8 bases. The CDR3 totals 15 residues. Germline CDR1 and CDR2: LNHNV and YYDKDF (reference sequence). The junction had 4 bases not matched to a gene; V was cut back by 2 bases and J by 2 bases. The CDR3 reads CATSRPDRGQETQYF. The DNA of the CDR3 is TGTGCCACCAGCAGACCCGACAGGGGTCAAGAGACCCAGTACTTC. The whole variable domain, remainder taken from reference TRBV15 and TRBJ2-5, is DAMVIQNPRYQVTQFGKPVTLSCSQTLNHNVMYWYQQKSSQAPKLLFHYYDKDFNNEADTPDNFQSRRPNTSFCFLDIRSPGLGDTAMYLCATSRPDRGQETQYFGPGTRLLVL.

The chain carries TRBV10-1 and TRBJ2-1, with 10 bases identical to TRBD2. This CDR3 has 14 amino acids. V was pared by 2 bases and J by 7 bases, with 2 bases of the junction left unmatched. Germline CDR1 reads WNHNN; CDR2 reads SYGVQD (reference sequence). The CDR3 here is CASSEGLAENEQFF. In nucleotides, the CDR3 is TGCGCCAGCAGTGAGGGACTAGCGGAGAATGAGCAGTTCTTC.

CDR3 protein: CASSVGALYSYEQYF. In DNA, the CDR3 is TGTGCCAGCAGCGTAGGAGCTCTCTACTCCTACGAGCAGTACTTC. The chain recombines TRBV9 with TRBJ2-7, with unresolved D. The ends were cut back, 0 bases at V and 0 bases at J, with 10 bases in the middle. The CDR3 is 15 amino acids. Germline lookup yields CDR1 SGDLS and CDR2 YYNGEE. The full variable domain, rest sourced from reference TRBV9 and TRBJ2-7, is DSGVTQTPKHLITATGQRVTLRCSPRSGDLSVYWYQQSLDQGLQFLIQYYNGEERAKGNILERFSAQQFPDLHSELNLSSLELGDSALYFCASSVGALYSYEQYFGPGTRLTVT.